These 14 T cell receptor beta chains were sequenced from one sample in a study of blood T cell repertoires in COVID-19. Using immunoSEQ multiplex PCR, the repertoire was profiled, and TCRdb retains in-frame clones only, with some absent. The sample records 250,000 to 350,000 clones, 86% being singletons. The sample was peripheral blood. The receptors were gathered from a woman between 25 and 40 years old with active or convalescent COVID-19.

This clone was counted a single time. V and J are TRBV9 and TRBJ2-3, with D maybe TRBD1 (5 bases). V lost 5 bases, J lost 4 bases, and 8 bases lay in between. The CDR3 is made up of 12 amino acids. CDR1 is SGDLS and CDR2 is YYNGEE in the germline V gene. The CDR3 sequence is CASRGPADTQYF. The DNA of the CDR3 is TGTGCCAGCAGGGGGCCGGCAGATACGCAGTATTTT.

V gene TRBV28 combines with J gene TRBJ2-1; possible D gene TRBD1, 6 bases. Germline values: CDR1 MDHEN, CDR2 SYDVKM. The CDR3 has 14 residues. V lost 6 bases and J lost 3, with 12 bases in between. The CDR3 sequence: CASRNTGRYNEQFF. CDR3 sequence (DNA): TGTGCCAGCAGAAATACAGGGCGCTACAATGAGCAGTTCTTC.

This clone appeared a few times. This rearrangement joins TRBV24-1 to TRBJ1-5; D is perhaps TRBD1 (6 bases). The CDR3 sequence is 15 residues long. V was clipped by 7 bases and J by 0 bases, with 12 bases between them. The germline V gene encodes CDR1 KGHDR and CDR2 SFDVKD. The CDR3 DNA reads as TGTGCCACCAGCGGGGACATACTTAGCAATCAGCCCCAGCATTTT. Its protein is CATSGDILSNQPQHF.

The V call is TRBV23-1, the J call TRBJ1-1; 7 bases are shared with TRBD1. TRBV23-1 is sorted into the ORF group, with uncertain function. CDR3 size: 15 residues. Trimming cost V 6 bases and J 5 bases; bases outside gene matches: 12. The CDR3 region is CASRDKQGMRTEAFF. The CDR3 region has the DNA TGCGCCAGCAGGGATAAACAGGGGATGAGGACTGAAGCTTTCTTT.

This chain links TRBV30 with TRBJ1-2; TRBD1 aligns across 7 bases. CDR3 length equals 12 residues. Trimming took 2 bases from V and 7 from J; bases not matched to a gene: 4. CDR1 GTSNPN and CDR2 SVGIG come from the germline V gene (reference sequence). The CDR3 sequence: CAWSTGVGGYTF. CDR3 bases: TGTGCCTGGAGTACAGGGGTAGGTGGCTACACCTTC.

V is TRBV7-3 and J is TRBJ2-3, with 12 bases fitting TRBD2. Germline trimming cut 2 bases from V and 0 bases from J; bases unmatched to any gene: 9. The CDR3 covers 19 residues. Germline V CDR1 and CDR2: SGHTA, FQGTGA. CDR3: CASSLGVTSGGISTDTQYF. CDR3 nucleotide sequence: TGTGCCAGCAGCTTAGGGGTCACTAGCGGGGGGATTAGCACAGATACGCAGTATTTT.

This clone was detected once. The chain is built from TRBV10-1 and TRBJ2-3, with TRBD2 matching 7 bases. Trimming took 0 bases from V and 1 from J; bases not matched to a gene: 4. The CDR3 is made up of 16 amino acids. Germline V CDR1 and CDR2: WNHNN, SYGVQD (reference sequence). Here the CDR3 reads CASSESAGPRTDTQYF. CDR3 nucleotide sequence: TGCGCCAGCAGTGAGTCAGCGGGACCCCGCACAGATACGCAGTATTTT.

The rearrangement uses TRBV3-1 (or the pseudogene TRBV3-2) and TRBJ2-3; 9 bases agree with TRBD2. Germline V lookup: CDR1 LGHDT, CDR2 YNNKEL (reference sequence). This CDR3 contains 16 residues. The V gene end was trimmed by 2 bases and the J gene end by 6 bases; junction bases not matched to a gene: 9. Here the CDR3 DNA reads TGTGCCAGCAGCCAACGAGCGGGGGGTCTCAGGGATACGCAGTATTTT. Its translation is CASSQRAGGLRDTQYF.

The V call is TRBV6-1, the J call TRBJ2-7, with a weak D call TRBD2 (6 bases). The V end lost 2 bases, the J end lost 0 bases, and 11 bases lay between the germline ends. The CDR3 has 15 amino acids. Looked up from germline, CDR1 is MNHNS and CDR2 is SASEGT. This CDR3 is CASSERDWSSYEQYF. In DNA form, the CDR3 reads TGTGCCAGCAGTGAAAGGGACTGGAGCTCCTACGAGCAGTACTTC.

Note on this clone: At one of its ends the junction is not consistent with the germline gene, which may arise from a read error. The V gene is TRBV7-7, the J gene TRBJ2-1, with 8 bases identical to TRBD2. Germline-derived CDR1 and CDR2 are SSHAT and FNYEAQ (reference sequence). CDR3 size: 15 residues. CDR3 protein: CASSMSGGLYNEQFF. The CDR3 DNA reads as TGTGCTAGCAGCATGTCGGGGGGGTTATACAATGAGCAGTTCTTC.

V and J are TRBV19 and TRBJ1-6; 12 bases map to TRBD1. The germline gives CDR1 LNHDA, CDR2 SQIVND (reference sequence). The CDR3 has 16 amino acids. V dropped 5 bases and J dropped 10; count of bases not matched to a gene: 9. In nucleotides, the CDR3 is TGTGCCAGTAGTCCCACAATAGGGACAGGGGGCTCACCCCTCCACTTT. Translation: CASSPTIGTGGSPLHF.

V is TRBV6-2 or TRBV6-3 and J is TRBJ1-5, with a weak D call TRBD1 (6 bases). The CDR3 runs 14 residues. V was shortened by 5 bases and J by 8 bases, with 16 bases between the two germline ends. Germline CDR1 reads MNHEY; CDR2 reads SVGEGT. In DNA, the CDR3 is TGTGCCAGCAGTCCCAGACAGGTTCAGGAGCCCCAGCATTTT. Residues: CASSPRQVQEPQHF.

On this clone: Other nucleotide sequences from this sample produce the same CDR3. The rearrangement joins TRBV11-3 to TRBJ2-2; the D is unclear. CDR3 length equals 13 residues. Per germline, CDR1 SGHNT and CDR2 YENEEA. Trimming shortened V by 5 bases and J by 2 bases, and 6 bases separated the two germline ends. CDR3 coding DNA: TGTGCCAGCAGCCCTAGAAACACCGGGGAGCTGTTTTTT. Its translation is CASSPRNTGELFF.

The CDR3 spells CASSQDRGRGSGYTF. The CDR3, as DNA: TGCGCCAGCAGCCAAGATCGGGGCAGGGGGTCCGGCTACACCTTC. The chain combines TRBV4-3 with TRBJ1-2, with 7 positions matching TRBD1. This CDR3 has 15 amino acids. Germline CDR1 and CDR2: LGHNA and YSLEER. The V gene end was trimmed by 0 bases and the J gene end by 8 bases; junction bases not matched to a gene: 9.